Presented here are 20 T cell receptor beta chains from one specimen sequenced in a study of blood T cell repertoires in COVID-19. The data were produced by immunoSEQ multiplex PCR, yet TCRdb's version contains in-frame clones alone and is incomplete. The sample carries some 250,000 clones, roughly nine tenths recorded once. The sequencing sample was made of peripheral blood. These receptors all come from a man aged 55-75 years with acute or convalescent COVID-19.

This rearrangement joins TRBV27 to TRBJ2-7; 13 bases match TRBD2. Germline values: CDR1 MNHEY, CDR2 SMNVEV (reference sequence). V shed 5 bases, J shed 6 bases, and the junction held 7 bases outside the gene matches. This CDR3 contains 15 residues. The CDR3 sequence: CASSLSTSGRIEQYF. The CDR3 coding sequence is TGTGCCAGCAGTCTGTCGACTAGCGGGAGGATCGAGCAGTACTTC.

J is TRBJ2-7 and V is TRBV6-1; no definite D call. The CDR3 has 13 amino acids. Germline V gene sequence: CDR1 MNHNS, CDR2 SASEGT. The V gene lost 2 bases and the J gene lost 3 bases, with 8 bases spanning the gap. CDR3 DNA: TGTGCCAGCAGTGAATTCACTGACTACGAGCAGTACTTC. It encodes CASSEFTDYEQYF.

The V gene is TRBV27, the J gene TRBJ2-5; 11 bases align to TRBD2. The J segment lost 5 bases and the V segment lost 6 bases, leaving 5 bases of the junction unmatched. CDR1 and CDR2 from the germline V gene are MNHEY and SMNVEV (reference sequence). This CDR3 comprises 14 residues. The CDR3 coding sequence is TGTGCCAGCAGCCTAGCGGGAGGTTGGGAGACCCAGTACTTC. Protein product: CASSLAGGWETQYF.

The V call is TRBV15, the J call TRBJ2-5; D not resolved. The CDR3 runs 12 residues. The germline gives CDR1 LNHNV, CDR2 YYDKDF (reference sequence). The V and J ends lost 6 bases and 5 bases respectively, with 10 bases between them. Here the CDR3 reads CATSPLRETQYF. The CDR3 DNA reads TGTGCCACCAGTCCTCTCCGGGAGACCCAGTACTTC.

The rearrangement joins TRBV28 to TRBJ2-1, with D possibly matching TRBD2 (6 bases). The CDR3 is 17 amino acids. V was shortened by 0 bases and J by 7 bases, with 19 bases between the two germline ends. From germline, CDR1 is MDHEN and CDR2 SYDVKM. This CDR3 is CASSLWSAGEASNEQFF. For the CDR3, the DNA is TGTGCCAGCAGTTTATGGTCGGCCGGGGAGGCGTCGAATGAGCAGTTCTTC.

The rearrangement uses TRBV9 and TRBJ2-2, with 10 bases fitting TRBD2. From germline, CDR1 is SGDLS and CDR2 YYNGEE. This CDR3 is built from 17 residues. V shed 3 bases, J shed 2 bases, and the junction held 7 bases outside the gene matches. In nucleotides, the CDR3 is TGTGCCAGCAGCGATCCACTAGCGGGAACCAACACCGGGGAGCTGTTTTTT. Amino acids: CASSDPLAGTNTGELFF.

CDR3 bases: TGCGCCAGCAGCCTACAGGGAAGCTCTGAAAAACTGTTTTTT. Its protein is CASSLQGSSEKLFF. V and J are TRBV4-1 and TRBJ1-4; weak D call: TRBD1 (6 bases). The CDR3 runs 14 residues. Germline V gene sequence: CDR1 MGHRA, CDR2 YSYEKL. The germline V and J ends were trimmed by 4 bases and 7 bases, with 13 bases remaining between them.

The chain links TRBV12-3 or TRBV12-4 to TRBJ2-5; possibly TRBD2 for D (5 bases). CDR3 length: 11 residues. Between the trimmed V and J ends, which lost 8 bases and 5 bases, there was a span of 9 bases. For the CDR3, the DNA is TGTGCCAGCGGGAGTTGGGAGACCCAGTACTTC. Its protein product is CASGSWETQYF.

This clone showed up just once. The chain combines TRBV2 with TRBJ2-6; TRBD1 aligns across 9 bases. Germline lookup yields CDR1 SNHLY and CDR2 FYNNEI. The CDR3 totals 19 residues. Germline trimming cut 3 bases from V and 0 bases from J; bases unmatched to any gene: 9. CDR3 sequence (DNA): TGTGCCAGCAGTGATTGGGACAGGGACCTAAACTCTGGGGCCAACGTCCTGACTTTC. Its protein product is CASSDWDRDLNSGANVLTF.

This clone was seen a few times. The gene calls are TRBV10-1 and TRBJ2-1, with 8 bases lining up with TRBD2. Per the germline V gene, CDR1 is WNHNN and CDR2 is SYGVQD (reference sequence). This CDR3 has 15 amino acids. After removal of 9 bases from V and 0 bases from J, the junction contained 7 bases not matched to a gene. The CDR3 nucleotides are TGCGCCAGTGGCTTACTAGCGGCCTCCTACAATGAGCAGTTCTTC. Its protein product is CASGLLAASYNEQFF.

The CDR3 sequence is CASSLTADNYGYTF. In DNA form, the CDR3 reads TGTGCCAGCAGCTTAACCGCGGATAACTATGGCTACACCTTC. This chain joins TRBV11-2 and TRBJ1-2; D not resolved. CDR1 SGHAT and CDR2 FQNNGV come from the germline V gene. Trimming stripped 2 bases from V and 1 base from J, with 8 bases between. The length of the CDR3 is 14 residues.

The chain is built from TRBV27 and TRBJ2-1; 7 bases map to TRBD2. CDR1 and CDR2 (germline): MNHEY, SMNVEV (reference sequence). J gave up 8 bases and V 5 bases, and 6 bases lay outside the gene matches. This CDR3 spans 13 amino acids. The CDR3 nucleotides are TGTGCCAGCAGTATGACTAGCATCGATGAGCAGTTCTTC. Protein: CASSMTSIDEQFF.

This chain uses TRBV27 with TRBJ2-5, with D hard to call. The CDR3 has 13 amino acids. V was cut by 3 bases and J by 2 bases, with 7 bases left in between. Germline values: CDR1 MNHEY, CDR2 SMNVEV (reference sequence). CDR3 sequence: CASSFSLQETQYF. DNA of the CDR3: TGTGCCAGCAGTTTTTCACTGCAAGAGACCCAGTACTTC.

This clone was observed once. Other DNA sequences within the sample encode an identical CDR3. The V call is TRBV6-6, the J call TRBJ1-5; maybe TRBD1 (5 bases). Between the trimmed V and J ends, which lost 0 bases and 1 base, there was a span of 7 bases. The CDR3 runs to 15 residues. Germline values: CDR1 MNHNY, CDR2 SVGAGI (reference sequence). CDR3 sequence reads: CASSYSRVSNQPQHF. CDR3 DNA: TGTGCCAGCAGTTACTCCAGGGTCAGCAATCAGCCCCAGCATTTT.

This clone was recorded only once. The rearrangement uses TRBV4-1 and TRBJ1-1, with D possibly TRBD1 on 6 matching bases. CDR1 MGHRA and CDR2 YSYEKL come from the germline V gene. Between the trimmed V and J ends, which lost 4 bases and 5 bases, there was a span of 14 bases. There are 14 residues in the CDR3. In DNA, the CDR3 is TGCGCCAGCAGCCTGGAGGCCAGGGGAACTGAAGCTTTCTTT. It is translated as CASSLEARGTEAFF.

The chain uses TRBV27 and TRBJ1-2; D perhaps matches TRBD1 (5 bases). The germline V gene encodes CDR1 MNHEY and CDR2 SMNVEV (reference sequence). CDR3 length: 17 amino acids. Trimming stripped 3 bases from V and 2 bases from J, with 19 bases between. CDR3 nucleotide sequence: TGTGCCAGCAGTTTCTTCGGGGGGACGGGGCTCAACTATGGCTACACCTTC. Its protein product is CASSFFGGTGLNYGYTF.

The chain combines TRBV7-2 with TRBJ1-6, with TRBD1 matching over 9 bases. Unmatched junction bases numbered 7, after V lost 4 bases and J lost 9 bases. The CDR3 is made up of 15 amino acids. Germline lookup yields CDR1 SGHTA and CDR2 FQGNSA. The CDR3 sequence: CASSWGQGNASPLHF. For the CDR3, the DNA is TGTGCCAGCAGCTGGGGACAGGGCAACGCTTCACCCCTCCACTTT.

The genes are TRBV5-4 and TRBJ2-1; 16 bases are shared with TRBD2. The CDR3 totals 20 residues. Germline V lookup: CDR1 SGHNT, CDR2 YYREEE (reference sequence). The V segment lost 1 base and the J segment 0 bases; nucleotides outside the gene matches: 7. The CDR3: CASSLPIGTSGRGSYNEQFF. CDR3 bases: TGTGCCAGCAGCTTGCCGATCGGGACTAGCGGGAGGGGCTCCTACAATGAGCAGTTCTTC.

The chain links TRBV6-6 to TRBJ2-1, with TRBD1 identical over 7 bases. After removal of 2 bases from V and 5 bases from J, the junction contained 6 bases not matched to a gene. The CDR3 runs 15 residues. Germline V gene data show CDR1 as MNHNY and CDR2 as SVGAGI (reference sequence). The CDR3 protein is CASSYRDSLNNEQFF. CDR3 sequence (DNA): TGTGCCAGCAGTTACCGGGACAGCCTTAACAATGAGCAGTTCTTC.

This chain joins TRBV7-2 and TRBJ1-1, with D possibly TRBD1 on 5 matching bases. The CDR3 runs 14 residues. Looked up from germline, CDR1 is SGHTA and CDR2 is FQGNSA. V lost 3 bases, J lost 5 bases, and 13 bases lay in between. CDR3 in DNA: TGTGCCAGCAGCTTTAGCTCGGGGGGGACTGAAGCTTTCTTT. It is translated as CASSFSSGGTEAFF.